This TCR beta chain was retrieved from a study of graft-versus-host responses after intestinal transplantation. A word on this clone: Antigen specificity is unknown.

The data were produced by immunoSEQ multiplex PCR, yet TCRdb's version contains in-frame clones alone and is incomplete. The sample comprises tens of thousands of clones, about 94% of which are singletons, and more than 0.3% rests with the top ten. This clonotype was obtained from a human donor who was the organ donor for an intestinal transplant. Sequencing used unstimulated CD4+ T cells sorted from spleen or lymph node cells, obtained before transplant.

CDR3: CASKLSRGEKLFF. The CDR3 nucleotides are TGTGCCAGCAAACTCTCCAGGGGAGAAAAACTGTTTTTT. The chain joins TRBV19 to TRBJ1-4; D is perhaps TRBD1 (6 bases). Deletions cut 9 bases from V and 8 bases from J, with 16 bases between. The CDR3 sequence is 13 residues long. CDR1 is LNHDA and CDR2 is SQIVND in the germline V gene (reference sequence).